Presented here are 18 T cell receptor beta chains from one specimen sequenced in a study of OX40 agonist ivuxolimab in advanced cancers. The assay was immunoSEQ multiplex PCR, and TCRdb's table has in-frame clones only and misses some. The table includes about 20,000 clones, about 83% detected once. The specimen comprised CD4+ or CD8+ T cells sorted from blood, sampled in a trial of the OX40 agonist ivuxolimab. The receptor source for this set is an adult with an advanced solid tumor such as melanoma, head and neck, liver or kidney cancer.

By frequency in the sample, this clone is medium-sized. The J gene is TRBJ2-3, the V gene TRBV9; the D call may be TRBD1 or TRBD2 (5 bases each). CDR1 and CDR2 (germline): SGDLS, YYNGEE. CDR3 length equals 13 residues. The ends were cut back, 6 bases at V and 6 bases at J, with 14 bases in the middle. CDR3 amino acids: CASTLGEWDTQYF. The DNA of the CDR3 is TGTGCCAGCACTTTGGGGGAATGGGATACGCAGTATTTT.

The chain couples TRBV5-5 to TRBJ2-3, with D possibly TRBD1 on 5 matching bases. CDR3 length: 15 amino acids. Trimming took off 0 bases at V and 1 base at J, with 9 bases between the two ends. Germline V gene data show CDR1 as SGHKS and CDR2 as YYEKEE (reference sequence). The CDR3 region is CASSLGWGGTDTQYF. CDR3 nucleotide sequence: TGTGCCAGCAGCTTGGGCTGGGGCGGCACAGATACGCAGTATTTT.

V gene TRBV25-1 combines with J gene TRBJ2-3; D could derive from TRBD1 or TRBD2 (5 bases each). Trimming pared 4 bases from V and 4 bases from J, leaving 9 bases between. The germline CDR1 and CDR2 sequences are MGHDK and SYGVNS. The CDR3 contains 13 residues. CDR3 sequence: CASSGQGPDTQYF. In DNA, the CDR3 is TGTGCCAGCAGTGGGCAGGGACCAGATACGCAGTATTTT.

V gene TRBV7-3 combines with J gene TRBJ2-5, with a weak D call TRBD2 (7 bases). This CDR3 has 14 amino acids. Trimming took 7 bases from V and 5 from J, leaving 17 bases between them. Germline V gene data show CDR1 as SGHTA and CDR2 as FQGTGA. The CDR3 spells CASTPYGGAETQYF. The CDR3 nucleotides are TGTGCCAGCACCCCCTATGGGGGGGCGGAGACCCAGTACTTC. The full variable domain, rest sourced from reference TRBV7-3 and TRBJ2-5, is GAGVSQTPSNKVTEKGKYVELRCDPISGHTALYWYRQSLGQGPEFLIYFQGTGAADDSGLPNDRFFAVRPEGSVSTLKIQRTERGDSAVYLCASTPYGGAETQYFGPGTRLLVL.

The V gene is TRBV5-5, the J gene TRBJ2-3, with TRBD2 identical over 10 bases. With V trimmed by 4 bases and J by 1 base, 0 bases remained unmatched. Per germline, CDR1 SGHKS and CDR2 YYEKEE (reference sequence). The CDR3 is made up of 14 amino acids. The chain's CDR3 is CASSGLAGTDTQYF. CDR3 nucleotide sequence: TGTGCCAGCAGCGGACTAGCGGGCACAGATACGCAGTATTTT.

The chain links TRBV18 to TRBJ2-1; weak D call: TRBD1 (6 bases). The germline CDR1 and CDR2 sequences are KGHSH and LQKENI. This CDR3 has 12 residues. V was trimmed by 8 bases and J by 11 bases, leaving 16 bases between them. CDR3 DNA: TGTGCCAGCAGAAATCCGGGACATCAGCAGTTCTTC. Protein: CASRNPGHQQFF.

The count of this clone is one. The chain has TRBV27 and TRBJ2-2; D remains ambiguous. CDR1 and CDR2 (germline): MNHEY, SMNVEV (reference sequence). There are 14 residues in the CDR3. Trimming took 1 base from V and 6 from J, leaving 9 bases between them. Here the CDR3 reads CASSLLSYAGELFF. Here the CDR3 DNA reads TGTGCCAGCAGTTTATTATCCTACGCCGGGGAGCTGTTTTTT.

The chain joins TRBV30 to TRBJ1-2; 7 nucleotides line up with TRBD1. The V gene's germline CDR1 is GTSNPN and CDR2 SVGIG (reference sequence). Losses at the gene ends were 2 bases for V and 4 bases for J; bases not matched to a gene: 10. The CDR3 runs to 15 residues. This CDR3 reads CAWSLGAGGSYGYTF. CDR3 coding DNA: TGTGCCTGGAGTTTGGGGGCAGGGGGAAGCTATGGCTACACCTTC.

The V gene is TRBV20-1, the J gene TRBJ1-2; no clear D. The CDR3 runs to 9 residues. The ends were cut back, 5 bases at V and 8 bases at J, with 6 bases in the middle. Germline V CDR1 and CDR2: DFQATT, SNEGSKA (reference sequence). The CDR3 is CSAYQGYTF. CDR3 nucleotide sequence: TGCAGTGCTTATCAGGGCTACACCTTC.

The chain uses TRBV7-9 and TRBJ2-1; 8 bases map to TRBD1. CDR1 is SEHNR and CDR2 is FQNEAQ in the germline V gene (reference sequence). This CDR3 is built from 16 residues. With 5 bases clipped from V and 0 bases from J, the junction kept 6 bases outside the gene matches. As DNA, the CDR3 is TGTGCCAGCAGCATCGGACAGGGTAGCTCCTACAATGAGCAGTTCTTC. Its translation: CASSIGQGSSYNEQFF. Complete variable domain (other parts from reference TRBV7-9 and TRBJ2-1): DTGVSQNPRHKITKRGQNVTFRCDPISEHNRLYWYRQTLGQGPEFLTYFQNEAQLEKSRLLSDRFSAERPKGSFSTLEIQRTEQGDSAMYLCASSIGQGSSYNEQFFGPGTRLTVL.

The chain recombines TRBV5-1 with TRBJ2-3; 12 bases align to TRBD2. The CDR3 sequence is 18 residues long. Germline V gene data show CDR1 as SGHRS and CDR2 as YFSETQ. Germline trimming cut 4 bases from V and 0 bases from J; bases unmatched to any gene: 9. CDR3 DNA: TGCGCCAGCAGCCTCTTGCTAGCGGGAGGGGGAAGCACAGATACGCAGTATTTT. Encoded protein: CASSLLLAGGGSTDTQYF.

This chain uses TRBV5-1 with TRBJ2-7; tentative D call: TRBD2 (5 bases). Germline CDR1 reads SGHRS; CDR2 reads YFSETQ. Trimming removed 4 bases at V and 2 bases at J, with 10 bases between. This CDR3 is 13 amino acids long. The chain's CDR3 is CASSDGVTYEQYF. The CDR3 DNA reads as TGCGCCAGCAGCGACGGGGTCACCTACGAGCAGTACTTC.

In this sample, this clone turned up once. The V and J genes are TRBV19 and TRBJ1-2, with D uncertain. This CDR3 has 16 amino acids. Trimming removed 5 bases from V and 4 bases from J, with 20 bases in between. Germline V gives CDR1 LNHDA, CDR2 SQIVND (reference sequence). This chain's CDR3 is CASSGHVTRKTYGYTF. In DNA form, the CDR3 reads TGTGCCAGTAGTGGTCATGTGACAAGAAAGACCTATGGCTACACCTTC.

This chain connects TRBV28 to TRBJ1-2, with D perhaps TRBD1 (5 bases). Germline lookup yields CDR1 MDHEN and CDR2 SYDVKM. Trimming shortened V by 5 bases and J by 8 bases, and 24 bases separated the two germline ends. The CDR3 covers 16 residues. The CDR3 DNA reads TGTGCCAGCAGTCCTAACCGGGACGGCCGACCGGGCGGCTACACCTTC. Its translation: CASSPNRDGRPGGYTF.

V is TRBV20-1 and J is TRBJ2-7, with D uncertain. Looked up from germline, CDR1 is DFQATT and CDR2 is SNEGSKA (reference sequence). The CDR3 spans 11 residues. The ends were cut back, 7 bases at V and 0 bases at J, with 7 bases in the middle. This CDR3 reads CSVPSSYEQYF. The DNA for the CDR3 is TGCAGTGTCCCAAGCTCCTACGAGCAGTACTTC.

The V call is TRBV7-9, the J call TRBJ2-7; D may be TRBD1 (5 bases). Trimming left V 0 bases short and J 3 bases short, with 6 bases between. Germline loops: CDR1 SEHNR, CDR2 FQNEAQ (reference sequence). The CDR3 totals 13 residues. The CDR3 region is CASSLARDYEQYF. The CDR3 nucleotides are TGTGCCAGCAGCTTAGCCAGGGACTACGAGCAGTACTTC.

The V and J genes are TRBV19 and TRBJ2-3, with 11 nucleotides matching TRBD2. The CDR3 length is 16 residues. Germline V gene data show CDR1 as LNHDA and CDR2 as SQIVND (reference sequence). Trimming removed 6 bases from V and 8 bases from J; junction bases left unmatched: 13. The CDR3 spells CASRGGTSGTAPTQYF. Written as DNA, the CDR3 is TGTGCCAGTAGGGGGGGGACTAGCGGAACCGCACCTACGCAGTATTTT.

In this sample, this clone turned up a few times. CDR3 DNA: TGCGCCAGCAGTGATCCACAGGGTCCTGGCTACACCTTC. This translates into CASSDPQGPGYTF. This sequence joins TRBV10-2 and TRBJ1-2; D is perhaps TRBD1 (6 bases). The V end lost 3 bases, the J end lost 7 bases, and 12 bases lay between the germline ends. Per germline, CDR1 WSHSY and CDR2 SAAADI. The length of the CDR3 is 13 residues.